The rows below give T cell receptor beta chains drawn from one sample of a study of identical twins. TCRdb redid the calling of the 5' RACE reads with MiXCR, one entry per CDR3 protein. Of 450,000 or so distinct CDR3 sequences in the sample, approximately 14% were seen once. The same data also contributed to another study, on yellow fever vaccine responses in identical twins.

Sequencing used CD4+ T cells sorted from blood. Every receptor here comes from a woman aged 18-29 years in good health. Both conserved end residues are part of each CDR3. Fields, in order: J gene, D gene, V gene, clone size, CDR3 DNA, CDR3 protein. D genes are given only for firm matches. Expanded clones are given a class, and other clones once, few, many or no size at all.

>TRBJ1-2|-|TRBV12-3/TRBV12-4|few
TGTGCCAGCAGGCGGACCGGGACCCCGTCGAATAATGGCTACACCTTC
CASRRTGTPSNNGYTF
>TRBJ1-6|-|TRBV5-1|many
TGCGCCAGCAGCTACCGGGAGAGAGATTCACCCCTCCACTTT
CASSYRERDSPLHF
>TRBJ2-1|-|TRBV11-2|-
TGTGCCAGCAGCTTAGATCTGGGGGCGAATGAGCAGTTCTTC
CASSLDLGANEQFF
>TRBJ2-2|TRBD1|TRBV5-1|-
TGCGCCAGCAGCGTGGGGACAGGGGCCCCCGGGGAGCTGTTTTTT
CASSVGTGAPGELFF
>TRBJ2-1|TRBD1|TRBV29-1|-
TGCAGCGGGGACAGGGGGTCGTATGAGCAGTTCTTC
CSGDRGSYEQFF
>TRBJ2-7|TRBD1|TRBV30|few
TGTGCCTGGAGTGTATGGGACAGGGCCTACGAGCAGTACTTC
CAWSVWDRAYEQYF
>TRBJ2-2|-|TRBV24-1|-
TGTGCCACCAGTGATCACCGATCATCAGGTCGCACCGGGGAGCTGTTTTTT
CATSDHRSSGRTGELFF
>TRBJ1-6|TRBD1|TRBV29-1|few
TGCAGCGTCGGGACAGCAGATAATTCACCCCTCCACTTT
CSVGTADNSPLHF
>TRBJ2-5|-|TRBV7-2|few
TGTGCCAGCAGCTTAGAATTTAGAGAAGAGACCCAGTACTTC
CASSLEFREETQYF
>TRBJ2-3|-|TRBV29-1|many
TGCAGCGTCGAGGGGGACCGAACCACAGATACGCAGTATTTT
CSVEGDRTTDTQYF
>TRBJ1-1|TRBD1|TRBV20-1|-
TGCAGTGCTAGAGATCACGGTGGGACAGGGGTGGGGGACACTGAAGCTTTCTTT
CSARDHGGTGVGDTEAFF
>TRBJ2-7|-|TRBV20-1|many
TGCAGTTGTTTGGGGCGGGAATGGGAGCAGTACTTC
CSCLGREWEQYF
>TRBJ2-7|-|TRBV12-3/TRBV12-4|few
TGTGCCAGCAGTTTGGTCGCCATCTACGAGCAGTACTTC
CASSLVAIYEQYF
>TRBJ2-5|-|TRBV12-3/TRBV12-4|many
TGTGCCAGCAGTGGCCCCCAAGAGACCCAGTACTTC
CASSGPQETQYF
>TRBJ2-1|TRBD1|TRBV29-1|-
TGCAGCGTTTCTTTTCGGGACAGGGAATACAATGAGCAGTTCTTC
CSVSFRDREYNEQFF
>TRBJ2-7|TRBD1|TRBV7-2|few
TGTGCCAGCAGCCAGGGACAGCGCTCCTACGAGCAGTACTTC
CASSQGQRSYEQYF
>TRBJ2-3|TRBD2|TRBV4-3|-
TGCGCCAGCAGCCCTATAGCGGGGGAGGGGCCAGATACGCAGTATTTT
CASSPIAGEGPDTQYF
>TRBJ2-3|TRBD2|TRBV5-6|-
TGTGCCAGCAGCTTCAATCGTCTAGCGGGGGGTAATACGCAGTATTTT
CASSFNRLAGGNTQYF
>TRBJ2-5|-|TRBV7-2|-
TGTGCCAGCAGCTTGGCAGGGACGTTGGGAGAGACCCAGTACTTC
CASSLAGTLGETQYF
>TRBJ2-5|-|TRBV28|-
TGTGCCAGCAGTTCGTCCAGGGCGGGCCGTGAGACCCAGTACTTC
CASSSSRAGRETQYF
>TRBJ2-7|-|TRBV5-7|few
TGTGCCAGCAGCTTGATGGGAGGGGGCTACGAGCAGTACTTC
CASSLMGGGYEQYF
>TRBJ2-3|-|TRBV2|-
TGTGCCAGCAGTGCCCAAGGTGGCAGCCGTAGCACAGATACGCAGTATTTT
CASSAQGGSRSTDTQYF
>TRBJ2-5|-|TRBV2|-
TGTGCCAGCAGTAAGACTAGTCTCGAGACCCAGTACTTC
CASSKTSLETQYF
>TRBJ2-5|TRBD1|TRBV5-5|-
TGTGCCAGCAGCAGGACCGGGACAGGAAAAGAGACCCAGTACTTC
CASSRTGTGKETQYF
>TRBJ1-1|-|TRBV7-9|few
TGTGCCAGCAGCTTAGCGCCGGGGCCAACGAGGAACACTGAAGCTTTCTTT
CASSLAPGPTRNTEAFF
>TRBJ2-2|-|TRBV18|-
TGTGCCAGCTCACCACTTAGCGGCGACGGGGAGCTGTTTTTT
CASSPLSGDGELFF
>TRBJ2-1|TRBD1|TRBV7-9|few
TGTGCCAGCAGCATCTTAACCGGGACAGGGGGGAATGAGCAGTTCTTC
CASSILTGTGGNEQFF